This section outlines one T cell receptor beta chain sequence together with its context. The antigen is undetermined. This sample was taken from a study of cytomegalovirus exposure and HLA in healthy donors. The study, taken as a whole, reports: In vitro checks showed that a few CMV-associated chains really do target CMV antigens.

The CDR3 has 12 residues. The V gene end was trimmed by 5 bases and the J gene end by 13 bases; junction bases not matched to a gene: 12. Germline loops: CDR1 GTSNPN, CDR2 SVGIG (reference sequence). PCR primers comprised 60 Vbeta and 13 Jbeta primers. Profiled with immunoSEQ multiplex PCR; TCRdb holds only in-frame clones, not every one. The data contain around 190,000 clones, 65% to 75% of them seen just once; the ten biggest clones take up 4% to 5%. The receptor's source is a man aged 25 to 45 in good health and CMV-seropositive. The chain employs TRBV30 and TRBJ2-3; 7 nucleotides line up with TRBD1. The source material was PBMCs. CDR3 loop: CAWSPTGTEEYF. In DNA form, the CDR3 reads TGTGCCTGGTCCCCCACCGGGACAGAAGAGTATTTT.